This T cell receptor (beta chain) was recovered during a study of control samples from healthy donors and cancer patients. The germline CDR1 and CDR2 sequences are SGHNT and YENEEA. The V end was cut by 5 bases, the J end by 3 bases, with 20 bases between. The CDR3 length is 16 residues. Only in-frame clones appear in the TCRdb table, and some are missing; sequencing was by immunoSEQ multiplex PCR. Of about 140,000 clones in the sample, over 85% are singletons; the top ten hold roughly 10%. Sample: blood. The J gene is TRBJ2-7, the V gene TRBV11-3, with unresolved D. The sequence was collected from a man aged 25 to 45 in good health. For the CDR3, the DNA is TGTGCCAGCAGCCCCTATTCCTTACAGCAAGACTACGAGCAGTACTTC. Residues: CASSPYSLQQDYEQYF.